These 13 T cell receptor beta chains were all obtained from the same sample, sequenced in a study of OX40 agonist ivuxolimab in advanced cancers. Library preparation used the immunoSEQ multiplex PCR assay. In TCRdb, the immuneACCESS table is reduced to in-frame sequences with V and J assigned. These tables do not hold every clone; where another copy was compared, an unresolved V gene accounts for under half, and the others remain unexplained. The sample table shows around 100,000 clones, and almost 90% are seen once. The top ten clonotypes cover around 0.16% of the sample. The sample here was CD4+ or CD8+ T cells sorted from blood, taken in a trial of the OX40 agonist ivuxolimab. All receptors come from an adult with an advanced solid tumor such as melanoma, head and neck, liver or kidney cancer.

The J gene is TRBJ2-3, the V gene TRBV5-1, with unresolved D. The V end was cut by 0 bases, the J end by 0 bases, with 11 bases between. The germline gives CDR1 SGHRS, CDR2 YFSETQ. This CDR3 region has 16 residues. CDR3 coding DNA: TGCGCCAGCAGCTTGGGGGCGGCCGGGAGCACAGATACGCAGTATTTT. This translates into CASSLGAAGSTDTQYF.

CDR3 in amino acids: CASSVSQAYPYEQYF. In nucleotides, the CDR3 is TGTGCCAGCAGTGTCTCGCAGGCATACCCCTACGAGCAGTACTTC. The chain uses TRBV6-5 and TRBJ2-7; D ambiguous. V lost 5 bases and J 2 bases, leaving 16 bases between the germline ends. This CDR3 has 15 residues. Germline CDR1 and CDR2: MNHEY and SVGAGI.

The chain uses TRBV5-1 and TRBJ2-7; possibly TRBD1 or TRBD2 for D (5 bases each). The ends were cut back, 4 bases at V and 1 base at J, with 18 bases in the middle. The CDR3 is 16 amino acids. Germline assignment: CDR1 SGHRS and CDR2 YFSETQ. CDR3 coding DNA: TGCGCCAGCAGCCCCACCCCCGGGACGAAATCCTACGAGCAGTACTTC. It yields the protein CASSPTPGTKSYEQYF.

This chain links TRBV7-6 with TRBJ2-5; TRBD2 is a possible D gene (6 bases). This CDR3 spans 15 amino acids. Trimming cost V 0 bases and J 1 base, with 9 bases left between them. Germline CDR1 and CDR2: SGHVS and FNYEAQ. This CDR3 reads CASSLALGGQETQYF. DNA of the CDR3: TGTGCCAGCAGCTTAGCGCTGGGGGGCCAAGAGACCCAGTACTTC. Variable domain in full (rest from reference TRBV7-6 and TRBJ2-5): GAGVSQSPRYKVTKRGQDVALRCDPISGHVSLYWYRQALGQGPEFLTYFNYEAQQDKSGLPNDRFSAERPEGSISTLTIQRTEQRDSAMYRCASSLALGGQETQYFGPGTRLLVL.

DNA for the CDR3: TGTGCCAGTAAGGTCGACACGAACACCGGGGAGCTGTTTTTT. As protein: CASKVDTNTGELFF. The chain joins TRBV19 to TRBJ2-2; D not certain. Germline V gene lookup returns CDR1 LNHDA and CDR2 SQIVND (reference sequence). The CDR3 totals 14 residues. V was shortened by 7 bases and J by 0 bases, with 9 bases between the two germline ends. The variable domain in full, completed from reference TRBV19 and TRBJ2-2, reads DGGITQSPKYLFRKEGQNVTLSCEQNLNHDAMYWYRQDPGQGLRLIYYSQIVNDFQKGDIAEGYSVSREKKESFPLTVTSAQKNPTAFYLCASKVDTNTGELFFGEGSRLTVL.

The chain has TRBV4-1 and TRBJ1-1; D is perhaps TRBD1 (5 bases). Looked up from germline, CDR1 is MGHRA and CDR2 is YSYEKL. The CDR3 consists of 15 residues. Trimming shortened V by 3 bases and J by 6 bases, and 17 bases separated the two germline ends. CDR3 amino acids: CASSHPPGGDAEAFF. As DNA, the CDR3 is TGCGCCAGCAGCCACCCTCCTGGGGGGGACGCTGAAGCTTTCTTT.

The chain joins TRBV7-8 to TRBJ1-4; a weak D match, TRBD1 (5 bases). CDR3 length equals 15 residues. Germline V gene data show CDR1 as SGHVS and CDR2 as FQNEAQ. V lost 5 bases, J lost 3 bases, and 13 bases lay in between. CDR3 amino acids: CASSPAGGANEKLFF. The CDR3 bases are TGTGCCAGCAGCCCCGCGGGGGGGGCTAATGAAAAACTGTTTTTT. Variable domain in full (rest from reference TRBV7-8 and TRBJ1-4): GAGVSQSPRYKVAKRGQDVALRCDPISGHVSLFWYQQALGQGPEFLTYFQNEAQLDKSGLPSDRFFAERPEGSVSTLKIQRTQQEDSAVYLCASSPAGGANEKLFFGSGTQLSVL.

J is TRBJ1-5 and V is TRBV28; D is undetermined. The V and J ends lost 5 bases and 7 bases respectively, with 15 bases between them. Germline CDR1 MDHEN, CDR2 SYDVKM. The CDR3 is 14 residues long. DNA for the CDR3: TGTGCCAGCAGTCCCCCAGGTGGTTTGCAGCCCCAGCATTTT. Translation: CASSPPGGLQPQHF.

V gene TRBV6-5 combines with J gene TRBJ1-2; TRBD1 matches at 9 bases. The V segment lost 5 bases and the J segment 8 bases; nucleotides outside the gene matches: 12. CDR1 and CDR2 (germline): MNHEY, SVGAGI. The CDR3 runs 15 residues. The CDR3 here is CASSAGQGWGRGYTF. CDR3 bases: TGTGCCAGCAGTGCGGGACAGGGTTGGGGTAGAGGCTACACCTTC.

The rearrangement uses TRBV5-6 and TRBJ2-3, with 10 bases that match TRBD1. Losses at the gene ends were 5 bases for V and 5 bases for J; bases not matched to a gene: 8. The CDR3 has 15 residues. Germline V gene data show CDR1 as SGHDT and CDR2 as YYEEEE. CDR3 loop: CASSIGDRGQDTQYF. The CDR3 DNA reads as TGTGCCAGCAGTATAGGGGACAGGGGCCAAGATACGCAGTATTTT.

In regard to this clone: Other DNA sequences from this sample encode an identical CDR3 as well. V usage is TRBV7-7 and J usage is TRBJ2-5; D not certain. The CDR3 is 13 amino acids. The germline gives CDR1 SSHAT, CDR2 FNYEAQ (reference sequence). V dropped 1 base and J dropped 2 bases, with 5 bases sitting between them. The CDR3 bases are TGTGCCAGCAGCTTAGGTCAGCAAGAGACCCAGTACTTC. Translating it yields CASSLGQQETQYF.

In DNA form, the CDR3 reads TGTGCCAGCGGGGCCGGGACTTACTCCTACGAGCAGTACTTC. Encoded protein: CASGAGTYSYEQYF. The chain employs TRBV2 and TRBJ2-7; D is perhaps TRBD2 (6 bases). The CDR3 runs 14 residues. Between the trimmed V and J ends, which lost 8 bases and 0 bases, there was a span of 14 bases. Germline CDR1 reads SNHLY; CDR2 reads FYNNEI.

The rearrangement joins TRBV27 to TRBJ2-7; 10 nucleotides match TRBD2. The CDR3 extends over 13 amino acids. With V trimmed by 6 bases and J by 4 bases, 3 bases remained unmatched. The germline CDR1 and CDR2 sequences are MNHEY and SMNVEV (reference sequence). CDR3 residues: CASRRTSGYEQYF. The DNA of the CDR3 is TGTGCCAGCAGACGGACTAGCGGATACGAGCAGTACTTC.